The next 29 T cell receptor beta chains were all read from a single sample in a study of PD-1 blockade in classical Hodgkin lymphoma. Using immunoSEQ multiplex PCR, the repertoire was profiled, and TCRdb retains in-frame clones only, with some absent. Of about 26,000 clones in the sample, about 67% were seen once. There was relapse after autologous stem cell transplantation in every patient, and there was variation in brentuximab vedotin exposure. The source material was peripheral blood mononuclear cells (PBMCs), sampled before the second cycle of nivolumab. These TCRs come from a human donor with classical Hodgkin lymphoma.

This sequence joins TRBV19 and TRBJ2-7, with 8 bases fitting TRBD1. CDR1 and CDR2 (germline): LNHDA, SQIVND (reference sequence). Unmatched junction bases numbered 3, after V lost 3 bases and J lost 2 bases. The CDR3 has 14 amino acids. The CDR3 region has the DNA TGTGCCAGTAGTATTGGGACAGGCCCCTACGAGCAGTACTTC. Protein product: CASSIGTGPYEQYF.

The rearrangement uses TRBV5-6 and TRBJ2-7, with 11 nucleotides matching TRBD2. There are 15 residues in the CDR3. V dropped 1 base and J dropped 1; count of bases not matched to a gene: 1. Germline V lookup: CDR1 SGHDT, CDR2 YYEEEE. The CDR3, as DNA: TGTGCCAGCAGCTTGACTAGCGGGAGTTCCTACGAGCAGTACTTC. Its translation is CASSLTSGSSYEQYF.

The chain is built from TRBV14 and TRBJ2-1; 8 bases match TRBD2. With 5 bases clipped from V and 5 bases from J, the junction kept 8 bases outside the gene matches. The germline CDR1 and CDR2 sequences are SGHDN and FVKESK. This CDR3 is 15 amino acids long. Here the CDR3 reads CASSYGLALNNEQFF. Written as DNA, the CDR3 is TGTGCCAGCAGCTATGGACTAGCCCTAAACAATGAGCAGTTCTTC.

This chain joins TRBV5-4 and TRBJ2-7; 9 bases align to TRBD1. V lost 2 bases to trimming and J lost 5 bases; unmatched junction nucleotides: 11. This CDR3 contains 16 residues. Germline V gives CDR1 SGHNT, CDR2 YYREEE (reference sequence). The CDR3, as DNA: TGTGCCAGCAGCTTTCGGACCCCGGGACAGGGACACGAGCAGTACTTC. Translation: CASSFRTPGQGHEQYF.

The chain uses TRBV28 and TRBJ2-7; 9 nucleotides match TRBD1. Germline CDR1 is MDHEN and CDR2 is SYDVKM. Unmatched junction bases numbered 11, after V lost 6 bases and J lost 5 bases. The CDR3 has 15 amino acids. Here the CDR3 DNA reads TGTGCCAGCAGAACAACCGGGACAGGGCACCACGAGCAGTACTTC. Its translation is CASRTTGTGHHEQYF. The whole variable domain, remainder taken from reference TRBV28 and TRBJ2-7, is DVKVTQSSRYLVKRTGEKVFLECVQDMDHENMFWYRQDPGLGLRLIYFSYDVKMKEKGDIPEGYSVSREKKERFSLILESASTNQTSMYLCASRTTGTGHHEQYFGPGTRLTVT.

The rearrangement joins TRBV5-1 to TRBJ2-3; TRBD2 agrees at 12 bases. The CDR3 is 17 residues long. Per the germline V gene, CDR1 is SGHRS and CDR2 is YFSETQ. V was pared by 4 bases and J by 2 bases, with 8 bases of the junction left unmatched. CDR3 amino acids: CASSPRTSGVLTDTQYF. The CDR3 nucleotides are TGCGCCAGCAGCCCCCGGACTAGCGGGGTACTCACAGATACGCAGTATTTT.

The genes are TRBV30 and TRBJ2-4, with TRBD1 as a possible D gene (5 bases). Germline CDR1 GTSNPN, CDR2 SVGIG (reference sequence). The CDR3 totals 13 residues. Trimming cost V 3 bases and J 6 bases, with 12 bases left between them. The CDR3 is CAWSAGPPNIQYF. CDR3 nucleotide sequence: TGTGCCTGGAGCGCAGGGCCCCCAAACATTCAGTACTTC.

The rearrangement links TRBV5-1 to TRBJ2-1; D is perhaps TRBD1 (6 bases). V was shortened by 0 bases and J by 2 bases, with 6 bases between the two germline ends. Germline V CDR1 and CDR2: SGHRS, YFSETQ. The CDR3 has 14 amino acids. This chain's CDR3 is CASSLGQAYNEQFF. DNA of the CDR3: TGCGCCAGCAGCTTGGGACAGGCCTACAATGAGCAGTTCTTC.

This sequence joins TRBV27 and TRBJ1-3; 7 nucleotides match TRBD1. The CDR3 has 15 amino acids. Per germline, CDR1 MNHEY and CDR2 SMNVEV (reference sequence). V shed 2 bases, J shed 1 base, and the junction held 2 bases outside the gene matches. CDR3 in DNA: TGTGCCAGCAGTTTAGAGGGGGCGTCTGGAAACACCATATATTTT. Encoded protein: CASSLEGASGNTIYF.

The chain carries TRBV7-2 and TRBJ1-4; the D gene is possibly TRBD1 (6 bases). Germline CDR1 and CDR2: SGHTA and FQGNSA. The CDR3 spans 15 residues. Trimming stripped 5 bases from V and 3 bases from J, with 13 bases between. This chain's CDR3 is CASSLYRVANEKLFF. The CDR3 DNA sequence: TGTGCCAGCAGCCTGTACAGGGTGGCTAATGAAAAACTGTTTTTT. Filled out from reference TRBV7-2 and TRBJ1-4, the complete variable domain reads GAGVSQSPSNKVTEKGKDVELRCDPISGHTALYWYRQSLGQGLEFLIYFQGNSAPDKSGLPSDRFSAERTGGSVSTLTIQRTQQEDSAVYLCASSLYRVANEKLFFGSGTQLSVL.

This clone turned up a few times. The chain employs TRBV7-2 and TRBJ1-1; unclear D gene. Trimming stripped 2 bases from V and 3 bases from J, with 13 bases between. Germline loops: CDR1 SGHTA, CDR2 FQGNSA. This CDR3 contains 15 residues. This CDR3 is CASSLYWGSYTEAFF. CDR3 nucleotides: TGTGCCAGCAGCTTATATTGGGGATCGTACACTGAAGCTTTCTTT.

The genes are TRBV7-2 and TRBJ2-7; 8 bases match TRBD2. V lost 5 bases to trimming and J lost 2 bases; unmatched junction nucleotides: 8. There are 15 residues in the CDR3. Germline assignment: CDR1 SGHTA and CDR2 FQGNSA. This CDR3 is CASSRVAGKTYEQYF. CDR3 nucleotide sequence: TGTGCCAGCAGCAGAGTAGCGGGGAAGACCTACGAGCAGTACTTC.

The chain links TRBV11-2 to TRBJ2-5; tentative D call: TRBD1 (6 bases). From germline, CDR1 is SGHAT and CDR2 FQNNGV. The CDR3 is made up of 14 amino acids. V lost 3 bases to trimming and J lost 5 bases, with 13 bases between them. Written as DNA, the CDR3 is TGTGCCAGCAGCTTTTTTTCAGGGGCCGAGACCCAGTACTTC. Protein product: CASSFFSGAETQYF.

The rearrangement uses TRBV30 and TRBJ2-5; 16 bases fit TRBD2. Germline lookup yields CDR1 GTSNPN and CDR2 SVGIG (reference sequence). The CDR3 extends over 15 amino acids. The V gene end was trimmed by 2 bases and the J gene end by 5 bases; junction bases not matched to a gene: 2. The CDR3 sequence: CAWSQGLAGGETQYF. For the CDR3, the DNA is TGTGCCTGGAGTCAGGGACTAGCGGGGGGGGAGACCCAGTACTTC.

The genes are TRBV5-8 and TRBJ2-3, with TRBD2 matching over 10 bases. The germline gives CDR1 SGHTS, CDR2 YDEGEE. V trimming: 0 bases; J trimming: 0 bases; junction bases outside the gene matches: 1. There are 16 residues in the CDR3. The CDR3 DNA reads as TGTGCCAGCAGCTTGGTTAGCGGGGGGAGCACAGATACGCAGTATTTT. Encoded protein: CASSLVSGGSTDTQYF. Full variable domain (rest looked up from reference TRBV5-8 and TRBJ2-3): EAGVTQSPTHLIKTRGQQATLRCSPISGHTSVYWYQQALGLGLQFLLWYDEGEERNRGNFPPRFSGRQFPNYSSELNVNALELEDSALYLCASSLVSGGSTDTQYFGPGTRLTVL.

The chain joins TRBV21-1 to TRBJ2-2; the table's D call TRBD1 went unverified against the DNA. TRBV21-1 is labeled a pseudogene. The CDR3 has 15 residues. CDR3 region: CASSKHRHNTGELFF. CDR3 bases: TGTGCCAGCAGCAAGCATCGACACAACACCGGGGAGCTGTTTTTT.

The chain links TRBV7-7 to TRBJ2-3; a possible D gene is TRBD2 (6 bases). Trimming left V 5 bases short and J 5 bases short, with 17 bases between. The CDR3 runs 15 residues. Germline V gene data show CDR1 as SSHAT and CDR2 as FNYEAQ (reference sequence). Here the CDR3 DNA reads TGTGCCAGCAGCGCGGGACTGCCCGCGGAAGATACGCAGTATTTT. Translated: CASSAGLPAEDTQYF.

The CDR3: CASSLAQGYGYTF. CDR3 nucleotide sequence: TGTGCCAGCAGCTTAGCACAGGGCTATGGCTACACCTTC. The V and J genes are TRBV7-2 and TRBJ1-2, with a possible D match to TRBD1 (6 bases). This CDR3 region has 13 residues. Germline CDR1 reads SGHTA; CDR2 reads FQGNSA. V lost 0 bases and J 4 bases, leaving 6 bases between the germline ends.

This clone was recorded only once. V and J are TRBV6-5 and TRBJ2-3; D is undetermined. The germline gives CDR1 MNHEY, CDR2 SVGAGI. The CDR3 runs to 13 residues. The V end lost 2 bases, the J end lost 1 base, and 4 bases lay between the germline ends. The DNA for the CDR3 is TGTGCCAGCAGTTACGACCGCACAGATACGCAGTATTTT. This codes for CASSYDRTDTQYF.

The V gene is TRBV19, the J gene TRBJ2-1, with TRBD2 matching 10 bases. This CDR3 region has 14 residues. V lost 9 bases to trimming and J lost 6 bases; unmatched junction nucleotides: 8. Per germline, CDR1 LNHDA and CDR2 SQIVND (reference sequence). The CDR3 spells CASRGLAGVNEQFF. As DNA, the CDR3 is TGTGCCAGCCGCGGGCTAGCGGGAGTCAATGAGCAGTTCTTC.

By sample fraction, this clone is medium-sized. The chain carries TRBV28 and TRBJ2-1, with unresolved D. V was pared by 3 bases and J by 4 bases, with 10 bases between. CDR3 size: 14 residues. Germline values: CDR1 MDHEN, CDR2 SYDVKM. The CDR3 DNA sequence: TGTGCCAGCAGTTTCCTACTATCTTACAATGAGCAGTTCTTC. It specifies CASSFLLSYNEQFF.

The rearrangement uses TRBV11-2 and TRBJ2-7, with a possible D match to TRBD2 (6 bases). Trimming pared 5 bases from V and 0 bases from J, leaving 20 bases between. Germline V gene lookup returns CDR1 SGHAT and CDR2 FQNNGV. CDR3 length equals 17 residues. Written as DNA, the CDR3 is TGTGCCAGCAGCCCATTCGGGGGAGCGGACTCCTCCTACGAGCAGTACTTC. Its protein is CASSPFGGADSSYEQYF.

This clone was picked up many times. This chain joins TRBV2 and TRBJ2-7; no firm D call. Looked up from germline, CDR1 is SNHLY and CDR2 is FYNNEI. V was pared by 3 bases and J by 5 bases, with 5 bases between. The CDR3 totals 11 residues. The CDR3 DNA is TGTGCCAGCAGTGAGTCCCACGAGCAGTACTTC. Protein: CASSESHEQYF.

The chain has TRBV9 and TRBJ2-3, with TRBD1 as a possible D gene (6 bases). Trimming stripped 0 bases from V and 5 bases from J, with 13 bases between. CDR3 length: 15 residues. Germline lookup yields CDR1 SGDLS and CDR2 YYNGEE. DNA of the CDR3: TGTGCCAGCAGCGTAGTTGGCAGGGGATTAGATACGCAGTATTTT. As protein: CASSVVGRGLDTQYF. The whole variable domain, filled in from reference TRBV9 and TRBJ2-3, reads DSGVTQTPKHLITATGQRVTLRCSPRSGDLSVYWYQQSLDQGLQFLIQYYNGEERAKGNILERFSAQQFPDLHSELNLSSLELGDSALYFCASSVVGRGLDTQYFGPGTRLTVL.

This clone has only a few counts. The chain has TRBV19 and TRBJ1-5; a weak D match, TRBD1 (6 bases). Germline assignment: CDR1 LNHDA and CDR2 SQIVND (reference sequence). The V end lost 7 bases, the J end lost 3 bases, and 13 bases lay between the germline ends. There are 14 residues in the CDR3. CDR3 in DNA: TGTGCCAGTACCGGACAGAGCCTCAATCAGCCCCAGCATTTT. Its translation is CASTGQSLNQPQHF.

The chain joins TRBV18 to TRBJ1-1, with D possibly TRBD1 on 5 matching bases. Germline loops: CDR1 KGHSH, CDR2 LQKENI. The V gene lost 2 bases and the J gene lost 5 bases, with 12 bases spanning the gap. The CDR3 is 14 amino acids. CDR3 sequence (DNA): TGTGCCAGCTCACCAACGCAGGGTGGTACTGAAGCTTTCTTT. This translates into CASSPTQGGTEAFF. Filled out from reference TRBV18 and TRBJ1-1, the complete variable domain reads NAGVMQNPRHLVRRRGQEARLRCSPMKGHSHVYWYRQLPEEGLKFMVYLQKENIIDESGMPKERFSAEFPKEGPSILRIQQVVRGDSAAYFCASSPTQGGTEAFFGQGTRLTVV.

This clone was seen once. V and J are TRBV19 and TRBJ2-3, with TRBD2 matching 9 bases. The germline gives CDR1 LNHDA, CDR2 SQIVND (reference sequence). V dropped 3 bases and J dropped 6; count of bases not matched to a gene: 7. The CDR3 runs 15 residues. The CDR3 region is CASSIVAGAGDTQYF. The CDR3 nucleotides read TGTGCCAGTAGTATTGTAGCGGGAGCGGGGGATACGCAGTATTTT.

The chain couples TRBV19 to TRBJ1-1; 7 bases match TRBD1. There are 13 residues in the CDR3. After removal of 3 bases from V and 3 bases from J, the junction contained 1 base not matched to a gene. Germline V gene data show CDR1 as LNHDA and CDR2 as SQIVND (reference sequence). DNA for the CDR3: TGTGCCAGTAGTATTGACAGGGACACTGAAGCTTTCTTT. It yields the protein CASSIDRDTEAFF.

The CDR3 region has the DNA TGTGCCTCCCTGGCCCAGGGAGGGGGCCAAGAGACCCAGTACTTC. Translating gives CASLAQGGGQETQYF. The V and J genes are TRBV10-3 and TRBJ2-5; a possible D gene is TRBD2 (7 bases). Germline V gene sequence: CDR1 ENHRY, CDR2 SYGVKD. This CDR3 has 15 amino acids. V was trimmed by 11 bases and J by 1 base, leaving 20 bases between them.